One and the same sample provided the 9 T cell receptor beta chains below, sequenced in a study of siplizumab effects on memory and regulatory T cells. Clones were sequenced by immunoSEQ multiplex PCR, and TCRdb holds only the in-frame ones, with some missing. The repertoire holds 90,000 to 120,000 clones, over 90% seen once, with approximately 0.6% in the top ten. The sequenced material came from Tregs sorted from blood. These receptors were obtained from a human donor in good health.

This clone was found once. The chain is built from TRBV7-3 and TRBJ1-2, with no clear D. V was pared by 3 bases and J by 6 bases, with 11 bases between. Germline V gene data show CDR1 as SGHTA and CDR2 as FQGTGA. CDR3 length equals 13 residues. The CDR3 DNA reads as TGTGCCAGCAGCTTCAACCGAGGAGATGGCTACACCTTC. Translating gives CASSFNRGDGYTF. Based on the CDR3 plus reference TRBV7-3 and TRBJ1-2, the full variable domain is GAGVSQTPSNKVTEKGKYVELRCDPISGHTALYWYRQSLGQGPEFLIYFQGTGAADDSGLPNDRFFAVRPEGSVSTLKIQRTERGDSAVYLCASSFNRGDGYTFGSGTRLTVV.

This sequence joins TRBV30 and TRBJ1-2; no clear D gene. Per germline, CDR1 GTSNPN and CDR2 SVGIG (reference sequence). The CDR3 has 15 residues. V dropped 2 bases and J dropped 0 bases, with 13 bases sitting between them. The CDR3 spells CAWSHSDRANYGYTF. CDR3 DNA: TGTGCCTGGAGTCACTCAGACCGAGCTAACTATGGCTACACCTTC.

V is TRBV6-6 and J is TRBJ2-7; tentative D call: TRBD2 (6 bases). Germline CDR1 and CDR2: MNHNY and SVGAGI (reference sequence). V was shortened by 6 bases and J by 4 bases, with 16 bases between the two germline ends. The CDR3 spans 14 residues. The CDR3 coding sequence is TGTGCCAGCAGGCGGGGACGGCGGATTTACGAGCAGTACTTC. Its translation: CASRRGRRIYEQYF.

This clone was seen just once. The rearrangement uses TRBV6-6 and TRBJ1-3, with a weak D call TRBD1 (5 bases). V was pared by 8 bases and J by 2 bases, with 10 bases between. In germline, CDR1 is MNHNY, CDR2 SVGAGI (reference sequence). The CDR3 runs 13 residues. The CDR3 DNA follows: TGTGCCAGCCGGGGCGGGACTGGAAACACCATATATTTT. Translation: CASRGGTGNTIYF.

This chain joins TRBV29-1 and TRBJ1-2, with D perhaps matching TRBD1 (6 bases). Looked up from germline, CDR1 is SQVTM and CDR2 is ANQGSEA. The CDR3 loop spans 12 amino acids. Trimming took 3 bases from V and 4 from J, leaving 9 bases between them. The CDR3 is CSVDGQIYGYTF. The CDR3 region has the DNA TGCAGCGTTGACGGACAGATCTATGGCTACACCTTC.

This chain joins TRBV9 and TRBJ1-6, with a possible D match to TRBD1 (6 bases). The CDR3 is 14 amino acids. CDR1 and CDR2 from the germline V gene are SGDLS and YYNGEE. V dropped 0 bases and J dropped 6 bases, with 7 bases sitting between them. The CDR3 DNA sequence: TGTGCCAGCAGCGTAGGACAGGTTAATTCACCCCTCCACTTT. Translated, it gives CASSVGQVNSPLHF.

The rearrangement uses TRBV4-1 and TRBJ2-3; 9 bases map to TRBD2. CDR1 is MGHRA, CDR2 YSYEKL, per germline. The CDR3 length is 14 residues. Germline trimming cut 4 bases from V and 1 base from J; bases unmatched to any gene: 0. The CDR3, as DNA: TGCGCCAGCAGCCCTAGCGGGGGCACAGATACGCAGTATTTT. This translates into CASSPSGGTDTQYF.

The chain recombines TRBV9 with TRBJ2-3; 12 bases are shared with TRBD2. Trimming took 4 bases from V and 8 from J; bases not matched to a gene: 8. Germline V gene data show CDR1 as SGDLS and CDR2 as YYNGEE. The CDR3 is 15 residues long. The CDR3 reads CASSPQLAGGGTQYF. CDR3 in DNA: TGTGCCAGCAGCCCGCAGCTAGCGGGGGGGGGTACGCAGTATTTT.

The genes are TRBV7-2 and TRBJ1-3, with D unclear. V shed 2 bases and J shed 4 bases, with 6 bases lying between them. Germline lookup yields CDR1 SGHTA and CDR2 FQGNSA. The CDR3 is made up of 13 amino acids. The CDR3 bases are TGTGCCAGCAGCTTAACTGCCGGAAACACCATATATTTT. Amino acids: CASSLTAGNTIYF.